These 17 T cell receptor beta chains share one sample of origin, sequenced in a study of T cells after posttransplantation cyclophosphamide. Repertoires were generated with immunoSEQ multiplex PCR, while TCRdb's copy carries only in-frame clones and drops some. The sample carries about 22,000 clones, around 97% recorded once. The naive gate required viable CD3+CD4+ or CD3+CD8+ cells with CCR7+CD45RA+CD45RO-CD95-CD27+CD28+ phenotype. Sequencing used naive CD4+ T cells sorted from PBMCs. The receptors were sampled from a man in his forties or fifties in good health, CMV-negative, and a related stem cell transplant donor.

The chain combines TRBV11-3 with TRBJ2-2; 8 positions agree with TRBD2. Germline V gene data show CDR1 as SGHNT and CDR2 as YENEEA. The CDR3 has 16 residues. V shed 5 bases, J shed 7 bases, and the junction held 12 bases outside the gene matches. The DNA of the CDR3 is TGTGCCAGCAGCCGCGGAACGGGAGGGCCTATCGGGGAGCTGTTTTTT. It is translated as CASSRGTGGPIGELFF.

The rearrangement joins TRBV6-6 to TRBJ1-2; the D gene is possibly TRBD1 (5 bases). Germline V lookup: CDR1 MNHNY, CDR2 SVGAGI (reference sequence). Trimming shortened V by 7 bases and J by 7 bases, and 22 bases separated the two germline ends. The CDR3 sequence is 15 residues long. This chain's CDR3 is CASTSQVFNYGGYTF. In DNA form, the CDR3 reads TGTGCCAGCACCTCACAGGTCTTTAACTATGGTGGCTACACCTTC.

This chain uses TRBV6-5 with TRBJ2-2; no clear D gene. This CDR3 region has 14 residues. Germline values: CDR1 MNHEY, CDR2 SVGAGI. The germline V and J ends were trimmed by 2 bases and 2 bases, with 6 bases remaining between them. This CDR3 reads CASSYQLNTGELFF. The CDR3 coding sequence is TGTGCCAGCAGTTACCAACTTAACACCGGGGAGCTGTTTTTT.

The V gene is TRBV19, the J gene TRBJ2-1; the D gene is possibly TRBD2 (6 bases). The CDR3 sequence is 17 residues long. Per germline, CDR1 LNHDA and CDR2 SQIVND (reference sequence). V was pared by 3 bases and J by 0 bases, with 15 bases between. The CDR3 loop reads CASSIPGRQSSYNEQFF. CDR3 coding DNA: TGTGCCAGTAGTATCCCGGGGAGGCAGAGCTCCTACAATGAGCAGTTCTTC. Full variable domain (rest looked up from reference TRBV19 and TRBJ2-1): DGGITQSPKYLFRKEGQNVTLSCEQNLNHDAMYWYRQDPGQGLRLIYYSQIVNDFQKGDIAEGYSVSREKKESFPLTVTSAQKNPTAFYLCASSIPGRQSSYNEQFFGPGTRLTVL.

Notes on this clone: The same CDR3 can be traced to other DNA sequences in this sample. The chain links TRBV2 to TRBJ1-6; 7 bases are shared with TRBD1. Germline loops: CDR1 SNHLY, CDR2 FYNNEI. After removal of 8 bases from V and 8 bases from J, the junction contained 9 bases not matched to a gene. The CDR3 sequence is 14 residues long. The CDR3: CASSRTGVYSPLHF. The CDR3, as DNA: TGTGCCAGCTCGAGGACAGGAGTCTATTCACCCCTCCACTTT.

The count of this clone is one. The rearrangement joins TRBV18 to TRBJ2-2; TRBD2 is a possible D gene (5 bases). This CDR3 is built from 17 residues. Germline CDR1 and CDR2: KGHSH and LQKENI. Trimming shortened V by 2 bases and J by 0 bases, and 13 bases separated the two germline ends. CDR3 bases: TGTGCCAGCTCACCATGGTTCGGGGATGCGAACACCGGGGAGCTGTTTTTT. It translates to CASSPWFGDANTGELFF.

For the CDR3, the DNA is TGTGCCAGTACCCCCCAGGGGGCTAGCTATGGCTACACCTTC. It specifies CASTPQGASYGYTF. V is TRBV19 and J is TRBJ1-2, with TRBD1 identical over 8 bases. CDR1 is LNHDA and CDR2 is SQIVND in the germline V gene (reference sequence). The CDR3 loop spans 14 amino acids. Losses at the gene ends were 7 bases for V and 4 bases for J; bases not matched to a gene: 8.

CDR3 DNA sequence: TGTGCCAGCAGCCCTGTGGTAGCTAGCGGCTCCTACAATGAGCAGTTCTTC. It codes for CASSPVVASGSYNEQFF. The chain couples TRBV2 to TRBJ2-1, with 7 bases aligning to TRBD2. V lost 6 bases, J lost 0 bases, and 11 bases stayed unmatched. Germline V CDR1 and CDR2: SNHLY, FYNNEI. CDR3 length equals 17 residues.

This clone was seen only once. The V and J genes are TRBV2 and TRBJ2-7, with D tentatively TRBD2 (6 bases). The CDR3 is 16 amino acids. V lost 10 bases and J 7 bases, leaving 29 bases between the germline ends. Germline assignment: CDR1 SNHLY and CDR2 FYNNEI. CDR3 coding DNA: TGTGCCACCGGGCCGGGACTTTTTTCCGATCGTGCGGAGCAGTACTTC. Protein product: CATGPGLFSDRAEQYF.

The rearrangement joins TRBV6-5 to TRBJ2-2; the match to TRBD2 covers 10 bases. The CDR3 totals 15 residues. The germline CDR1 and CDR2 sequences are MNHEY and SVGAGI. With 8 bases clipped from V and 1 base from J, the junction kept 4 bases outside the gene matches. Here the CDR3 reads CASRRLAGNTGELFF. CDR3 DNA sequence: TGTGCCAGCCGACGACTAGCGGGGAACACCGGGGAGCTGTTTTTT.

This chain links TRBV12-5 with TRBJ2-2, with D perhaps TRBD1 (6 bases). The CDR3 runs 18 residues. Trimming removed 0 bases at V and 4 bases at J, with 18 bases between. The germline V gene encodes CDR1 LGHNT and CDR2 FRNRAP. The CDR3 loop reads CASGLVKQGVRGTGELFF. CDR3 nucleotides: TGTGCTAGTGGTTTGGTAAAACAGGGTGTTAGAGGCACCGGGGAGCTGTTTTTT.

The genes are TRBV29-1 and TRBJ1-1, with 8 bases that match TRBD1. The CDR3 has 14 residues. The V gene's germline CDR1 is SQVTM and CDR2 ANQGSEA. With V trimmed by 4 bases and J by 4 bases, 8 bases remained unmatched. CDR3 region: CSVGVNRGGTEAFF. The CDR3 DNA reads TGCAGCGTTGGAGTGAACAGGGGGGGCACTGAAGCTTTCTTT.

The chain uses TRBV6-5 and TRBJ1-2; D unclear. The CDR3 sequence is 14 residues long. Germline V lookup: CDR1 MNHEY, CDR2 SVGAGI. Trimming shortened V by 0 bases and J by 4 bases, and 9 bases separated the two germline ends. CDR3 residues: CASSYSLEAYGYTF. CDR3 bases: TGTGCCAGCAGTTACTCCCTTGAGGCCTATGGCTACACCTTC.

This chain uses TRBV7-8 with TRBJ1-2, with a possible D match to TRBD1 (6 bases). This CDR3 contains 15 residues. V was cut by 6 bases and J by 4 bases, with 18 bases left in between. From germline, CDR1 is SGHVS and CDR2 FQNEAQ. The CDR3 nucleotides are TGTGCCAGCAGACCCGGGGGGCAGGCGATCTATGGCTACACCTTC. This encodes CASRPGGQAIYGYTF.

V usage is TRBV15 and J usage is TRBJ2-7, with D possibly TRBD1 on 6 matching bases. CDR1 is LNHNV and CDR2 is YYDKDF in the germline V gene (reference sequence). This CDR3 region has 16 residues. Trimming left V 3 bases short and J 0 bases short, with 15 bases between. The CDR3 protein is CATSREPDSSSYEQYF. The CDR3 nucleotides are TGTGCCACCAGCAGGGAGCCGGACAGTAGCTCCTACGAGCAGTACTTC.

This sequence joins TRBV2 and TRBJ1-3; D is ambiguous. Germline loops: CDR1 SNHLY, CDR2 FYNNEI. The CDR3 sequence is 12 residues long. Trimming left V 10 bases short and J 3 bases short, with 10 bases between. As DNA, the CDR3 is TGTGCCACCAAATTCAGTGGAAACACCATATATTTT. This gives the protein CATKFSGNTIYF.

This sequence joins TRBV7-2 and TRBJ2-1; the D is unclear. Trimming pared 5 bases from V and 3 bases from J, leaving 8 bases between. The length of the CDR3 is 13 residues. CDR1 and CDR2 (germline): SGHTA, FQGNSA. In nucleotides, the CDR3 is TGTGCCAGCAGCACTTTACTCTACAATGAGCAGTTCTTC. The encoded protein is CASSTLLYNEQFF. Combining the CDR3 with reference TRBV7-2 and TRBJ2-1 gives the whole variable domain GAGVSQSPSNKVTEKGKDVELRCDPISGHTALYWYRQSLGQGLEFLIYFQGNSAPDKSGLPSDRFSAERTGGSVSTLTIQRTQQEDSAVYLCASSTLLYNEQFFGPGTRLTVL.